This T cell receptor beta chain comes out of a study of beta chain features in type 1 diabetes. Study-wide findings and caveats: Since sequencing was performed on cDNA, cells with high TCR expression could be over-represented. Diminished insertions and augmented deletions at VDJ junctions characterized type 1 diabetes patients. Patients with Type 1 diabetes showed moderately but significantly shorter TCRB CDR3s in all four CD4+ subsets.

Trimming took off 9 bases at V and 4 bases at J, with 11 bases between the two ends. Germline V gives CDR1 SGHTA, CDR2 FQGNSA. CDR3 length equals 12 residues. The table lists this clone with a few counts. Its antigen is currently unknown. Staining for CD45RO/CCR7/CD25/CD127/CD95/CD27 allowed sorting of CD4+ naive, central memory, regulatory and stem cell-like memory cells. Since all of the isolated RNA was reverse transcribed, expressed TCRB transcripts were what got sequenced. Only in-frame clones appear in the TCRdb table, and some are missing; sequencing was by immunoSEQ multiplex PCR. The sample holds about 350,000 clones, around a fifth seen once.

This receptor was taken from a woman aged 18-30 years in good health. The chain uses TRBV7-2 and TRBJ2-3, with D possibly matching TRBD2 (6 bases). Sequenced material: naive CD4+ T cells from blood. DNA of the CDR3: TGTGCCAGTGGAGGGAACCCAGATACGCAGTATTTT. It specifies CASGGNPDTQYF.